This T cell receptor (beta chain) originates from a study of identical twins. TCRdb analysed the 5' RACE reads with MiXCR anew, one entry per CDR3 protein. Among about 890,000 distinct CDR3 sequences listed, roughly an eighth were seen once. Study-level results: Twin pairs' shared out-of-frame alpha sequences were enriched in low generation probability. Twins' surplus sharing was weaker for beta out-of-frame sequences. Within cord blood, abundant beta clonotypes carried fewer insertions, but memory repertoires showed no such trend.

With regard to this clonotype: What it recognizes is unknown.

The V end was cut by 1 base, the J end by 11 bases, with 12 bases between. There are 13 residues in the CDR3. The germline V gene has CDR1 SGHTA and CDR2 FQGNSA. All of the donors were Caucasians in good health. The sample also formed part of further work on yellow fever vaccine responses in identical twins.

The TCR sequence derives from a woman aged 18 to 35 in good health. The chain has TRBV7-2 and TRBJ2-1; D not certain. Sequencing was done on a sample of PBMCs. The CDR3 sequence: CASSLGQNMQQFF. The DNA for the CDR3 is TGTGCCAGCAGCTTAGGCCAGAATATGCAGCAGTTCTTC.